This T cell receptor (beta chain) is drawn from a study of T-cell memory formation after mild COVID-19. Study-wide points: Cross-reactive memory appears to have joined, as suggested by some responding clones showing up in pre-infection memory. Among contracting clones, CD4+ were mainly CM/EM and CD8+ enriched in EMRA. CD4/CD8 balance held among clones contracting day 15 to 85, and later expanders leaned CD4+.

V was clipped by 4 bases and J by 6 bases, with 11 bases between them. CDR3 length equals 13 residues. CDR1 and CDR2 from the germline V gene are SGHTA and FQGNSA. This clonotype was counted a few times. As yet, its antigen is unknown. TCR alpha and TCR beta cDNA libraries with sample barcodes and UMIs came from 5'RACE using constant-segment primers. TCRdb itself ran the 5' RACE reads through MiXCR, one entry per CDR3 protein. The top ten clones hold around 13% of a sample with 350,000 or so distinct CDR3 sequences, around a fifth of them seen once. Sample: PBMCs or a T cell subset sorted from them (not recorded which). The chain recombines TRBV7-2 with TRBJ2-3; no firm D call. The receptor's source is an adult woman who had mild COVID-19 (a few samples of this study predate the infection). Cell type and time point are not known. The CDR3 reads CASSSYKLDTQYF. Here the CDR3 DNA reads TGTGCCAGCAGCTCCTATAAATTGGATACGCAGTATTTT. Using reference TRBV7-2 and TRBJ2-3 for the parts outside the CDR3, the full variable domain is GAGVSQSPSNKVTEKGKDVELRCDPISGHTALYWYRQSLGQGLEFLIYFQGNSAPDKSGLPSDRFSAERTGGSVSTLTIQRTQQEDSAVYLCASSSYKLDTQYFGPGTRLTVL.